The 11 T cell receptor beta chains presented below share a single source sample, sequenced in a study of T-cell memory formation after mild COVID-19. MiXCR, applied by TCRdb to the 5' RACE reads, yields one record per CDR3 protein. Here the sample spans about 360,000 distinct CDR3 sequences, approximately 15% being singletons. Input material: PBMCs or a T cell subset sorted from them (not recorded which). The receptors here all came from a young man who had mild COVID-19 (a few samples of this study predate the infection). Cell type and time point are not known.

This clonotype has just a few counts. The V gene is TRBV3-1, the J gene TRBJ2-7; no clear D. V was cut by 4 bases and J by 2 bases, with 12 bases left in between. This CDR3 spans 14 amino acids. Germline CDR1 reads LGHDT; CDR2 reads YNNKEL (reference sequence). Here the CDR3 DNA reads TGTGCCAGCAGCCTATGGACCGGCGCCTACGAGCAGTACTTC. Translation: CASSLWTGAYEQYF.

The chain recombines TRBV2 with TRBJ1-6; D call uncertain. Germline CDR1 SNHLY, CDR2 FYNNEI. V lost 6 bases to trimming and J lost 4 bases, with 13 bases between them. The CDR3 covers 15 residues. CDR3 loop: CASSRGRVYNSPLHF. DNA for the CDR3: TGTGCCAGCAGCCGGGGTCGAGTGTATAATTCACCCCTCCACTTT.

The chain has TRBV9 and TRBJ2-3, with TRBD2 matching 14 bases. This CDR3 has 17 residues. CDR1 and CDR2 from the germline V gene are SGDLS and YYNGEE. Unmatched junction bases numbered 2, after V lost 0 bases and J lost 2 bases. Here the CDR3 DNA reads TGTGCCAGCAGCGTAGAGACTAGCGGGGGGGCCACAGATACGCAGTATTTT. Its protein product is CASSVETSGGATDTQYF.

This clonotype was found many times. The chain employs TRBV12-3 or TRBV12-4 and TRBJ2-4; no reliable D call. V was cut by 3 bases and J by 9 bases, with 12 bases left in between. The CDR3 loop spans 13 amino acids. In DNA, the CDR3 is TGTGCCAGCAGTTTGAGTCAAAAAGGCATTCAGTACTTC. Its translation is CASSLSQKGIQYF.

This clonotype was seen at least ten times. This rearrangement joins TRBV20-1 to TRBJ2-3; D possibly matches TRBD1 or TRBD2 (5 bases each). The ends were cut back, 5 bases at V and 0 bases at J, with 12 bases in the middle. The length of the CDR3 is 14 residues. Germline V CDR1 and CDR2: DFQATT, SNEGSKA (reference sequence). CDR3 coding DNA: TGCAGTGCTCCTAACCGGGACAGCACAGATACGCAGTATTTT. Translation: CSAPNRDSTDTQYF.

The chain links TRBV6-5 to TRBJ1-2; 11 bases align to TRBD1. J gave up 0 bases and V 6 bases, and 6 bases lay outside the gene matches. In germline, CDR1 is MNHEY, CDR2 SVGAGI. This CDR3 has 16 residues. The chain's CDR3 is CASSWGQGVANYGYTF. CDR3 DNA sequence: TGTGCCAGCAGCTGGGGACAGGGGGTAGCTAACTATGGCTACACCTTC.

This clonotype was detected a few times. The DNA of the CDR3 is TGTGCTAGTGGTTTGGGCCCCGCGGGGAGCACTGAAGCTTTCTTT. Translated, it gives CASGLGPAGSTEAFF. The chain joins TRBV12-5 to TRBJ1-1; D remains ambiguous. Germline V lookup: CDR1 LGHNT, CDR2 FRNRAP. There are 15 residues in the CDR3. Trimming left V 1 base short and J 4 bases short, with 13 bases between. The whole variable domain, remainder taken from reference TRBV12-5 and TRBJ1-1, is DARVTQTPRHKVTEMGQEVTMRCQPILGHNTVFWYRQTMMQGLELLAYFRNRAPLDDSGMPKDRFSAEMPDATLATLKIQPSEPRDSAVYFCASGLGPAGSTEAFFGQGTRLTVV.

This clonotype came up a few times. A read error may account for a junction end that differs from germline. This chain joins TRBV6-5 and TRBJ2-3; D remains unclear. The CDR3 runs 14 residues. Germline CDR1 is MNHEY and CDR2 is SVGAGI. The CDR3 sequence: CASRYFHGTDTQYF. The CDR3 region has the DNA TGTGCCAGCCGTTACTTTCATGGGACAGATACGCAGTATTTT.

The chain has TRBV7-2 and TRBJ1-2; D might be TRBD1 (6 bases). The V gene's germline CDR1 is SGHTA and CDR2 FQGNSA. The CDR3 runs 12 residues. Between the trimmed V and J ends, which lost 8 bases and 3 bases, there was a span of 10 bases. Written as DNA, the CDR3 is TGTGCCAGCTCCCAGGGGCACTATGGCTACACCTTC. This sequence encodes CASSQGHYGYTF.

This clonotype showed up many times. The chain recombines TRBV20-1 with TRBJ2-1; 10 nucleotides line up with TRBD2. This CDR3 has 16 residues. Germline values: CDR1 DFQATT, CDR2 SNEGSKA (reference sequence). Germline trimming cut 0 bases from V and 1 base from J; bases unmatched to any gene: 3. CDR3 nucleotides: TGCAGTGCTAGAGACCCTAGCGGGGGATCCTACAATGAGCAGTTCTTC. Protein product: CSARDPSGGSYNEQFF.

The gene calls are TRBV6-4 and TRBJ1-3; the D gene is possibly TRBD1 (6 bases). Looked up from germline, CDR1 is MRHNA and CDR2 is SNTAGT. The CDR3 has 24 residues. Trimming removed 2 bases at V and 0 bases at J, with 35 bases between. CDR3 residues: CASSDGGLGGLWVVVHYSGNTIYF. The DNA for the CDR3 is TGTGCCAGCAGTGACGGGGGCCTTGGGGGGCTCTGGGTTGTGGTCCACTACTCTGGAAACACCATATATTTT.